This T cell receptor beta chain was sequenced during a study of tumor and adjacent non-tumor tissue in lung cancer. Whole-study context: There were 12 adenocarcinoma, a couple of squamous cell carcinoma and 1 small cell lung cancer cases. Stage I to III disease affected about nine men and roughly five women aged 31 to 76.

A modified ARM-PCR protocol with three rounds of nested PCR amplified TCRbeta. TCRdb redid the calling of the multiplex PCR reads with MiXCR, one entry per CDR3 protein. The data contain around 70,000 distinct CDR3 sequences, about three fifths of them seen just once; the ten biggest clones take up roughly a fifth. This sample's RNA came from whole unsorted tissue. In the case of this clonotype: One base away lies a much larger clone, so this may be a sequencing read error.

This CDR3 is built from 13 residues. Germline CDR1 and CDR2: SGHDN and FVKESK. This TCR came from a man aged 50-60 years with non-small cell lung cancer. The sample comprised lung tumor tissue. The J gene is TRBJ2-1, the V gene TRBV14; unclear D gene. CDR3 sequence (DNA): TGTACCAGCAGCCAAGATCTGGGCGATGAGCAGTTCTTC. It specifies CTSSQDLGDEQFF.